This T cell receptor (beta chain) was recovered during a study of siplizumab effects on memory and regulatory T cells. Study-wide results and caveats: Naive T cells seemed more diverse than memory cells; they also seemed major alloresponse contributors. Proliferating Tregs taken from siplizumab cultures were not shown to have a confirmed suppressive function.

The length of the CDR3 is 14 residues. Germline CDR1 and CDR2: LNHDA and SQIVND (reference sequence). V was trimmed by 8 bases and J by 5 bases, leaving 15 bases between them. This clone has only one observation. Its antigen is undetermined. Approximately 10^5 TCR templates underwent assay in every sample. Assay: immunoSEQ multiplex PCR; the TCRdb copy retains only in-frame clones and omits some. The sample lists 20,000 to 30,000 clones; approximately 80% were seen once. The clonotype comes from a human donor in good health. Sequencing input: memory CD4+ T cells sorted from blood. This sequence joins TRBV19 and TRBJ2-2; D possibly corresponds to TRBD2 (6 bases). The DNA of the CDR3 is TGTGCCAGTGAGTGGGGGGTAGGAACCGGGGAGCTGTTTTTT. Its protein is CASEWGVGTGELFF.